These T cell receptor beta chains were read from a single sample in a study of OX40 agonist ivuxolimab in advanced cancers. Sequencing was performed with immunoSEQ multiplex PCR; in TCRdb, only in-frame clones are kept and a portion is missing. The table lists approximately 65,000 clones, roughly 87% of them singletons, with approximately 0.76% in the top ten. The material sequenced was CD4+ or CD8+ T cells sorted from blood, taken in a trial of the OX40 agonist ivuxolimab. All receptors come from an adult with an advanced solid tumor such as melanoma, head and neck, liver or kidney cancer. The CDR3 runs from the conserved cysteine through the conserved F or W. A D gene is named only where the DNA matches it firmly. Clone size is stated in some rows and not others, as once, few, many or a class when expanded.

j_gene	abundance	d_gene	v_gene	len	CDR3aa	CDR3nt
TRBJ2-1	few	NA	TRBV5-6	11	CASSYQREQFF	TGTGCCAGCAGCTACCAGCGGGAGCAGTTCTTC
TRBJ2-7	NA	TRBD1	TRBV30	14	CAWSFPGQSYEQYF	TGTGCCTGGAGCTTCCCGGGACAGTCCTACGAGCAGTACTTC
TRBJ2-5	NA	TRBD1	TRBV6-4	15	CASSEGAGGAETQYF	TGTGCCAGCAGTGAGGGGGCAGGGGGCGCGGAGACCCAGTACTTC
TRBJ2-7	NA	TRBD2	TRBV5-1	17	CASSSTSGFTNSYEQYF	TGCGCCAGCAGCTCTACTAGCGGGTTTACGAACTCCTACGAGCAGTACTTC
TRBJ2-6	NA	TRBD1	TRBV9	17	CASSPRTGGDGANVLTF	TGTGCCAGCAGCCCTCGGACAGGGGGCGATGGGGCCAACGTCCTGACTTTC
TRBJ1-1	NA	NA	TRBV19	12	CASSIEANQAFF	TGTGCCAGTAGTATAGAGGCGAACCAAGCTTTCTTT
TRBJ2-5	NA	TRBD1	TRBV7-7	13	CASSSGQLETQYF	TGTGCTAGCAGCTCGGGACAGTTAGAGACCCAGTACTTC
TRBJ2-3	NA	NA	TRBV7-7	13	CASSFRETDTQYF	TGTGCTAGCAGCTTTAGGGAAACAGATACGCAGTATTTT
TRBJ1-3	NA	NA	TRBV28	12	CASKAIGNTIYF	TGTGCCAGCAAGGCTATTGGAAACACCATATATTTT
TRBJ2-7	NA	TRBD2	TRBV5-4	15	CASSLGLAGGGEQYF	TGTGCCAGCAGCTTGGGACTAGCGGGGGGTGGCGAGCAGTACTTC
TRBJ2-5	NA	TRBD2	TRBV19	14	CASKMTSGTETQYF	TGTGCCAGTAAAATGACTAGCGGGACGGAGACCCAGTACTTC
TRBJ2-3	NA	NA	TRBV28	15	CASSLIAENTDTQYF	TGTGCCAGCAGTTTGATAGCGGAGAACACAGATACGCAGTATTTT
TRBJ2-5	NA	NA	TRBV29-1	12	CSVGNSQETQYF	TGCAGCGTTGGTAACAGCCAAGAGACCCAGTACTTC
TRBJ1-5	NA	NA	TRBV28	13	CASLGYSNQPQHF	TGTGCCAGCTTGGGGTATAGCAATCAGCCCCAGCATTTT
TRBJ2-6	once	NA	TRBV28	15	CASIRGRAGANVLTF	TGTGCCAGCATCCGTGGCAGGGCTGGGGCCAACGTCCTGACTTTC
TRBJ2-2	NA	NA	TRBV6-6	14	CASSYSGGTGELFF	TGTGCCAGCAGTTACTCGGGGGGCACCGGGGAGCTGTTTTTT
TRBJ1-5	once	NA	TRBV18	15	CASSPPGGASQPQHF	TGTGCCAGCTCACCCCCGGGGGGGGCGAGTCAGCCCCAGCATTTT
TRBJ2-7	NA	TRBD1	TRBV29-1	14	CSVDAGTGAYEQYF	TGCAGCGTTGATGCCGGGACAGGGGCCTACGAGCAGTACTTC
TRBJ2-1	NA	TRBD2	TRBV7-2	15	CASSLRVAGTDEQFF	TGTGCCAGCAGCTTACGAGTAGCGGGGACGGATGAGCAGTTCTTC
TRBJ2-1	NA	TRBD2	TRBV10-3	13	CAVGLAGANEQFF	TGTGCCGTCGGACTAGCGGGAGCTAATGAGCAGTTCTTC
TRBJ1-1	NA	NA	TRBV5-1	16	CASRNGNGPMNTEAFF	TGCGCCAGCAGAAATGGTAACGGGCCCATGAACACTGAAGCTTTCTTT
TRBJ1-1	NA	NA	TRBV7-9	14	CASSPRSMNTEAFF	TGTGCCAGCAGCCCCCGCAGCATGAACACTGAAGCTTTCTTT
TRBJ2-6	once	NA	TRBV6-1	16	CASIDGGTSGANVLTF	TGTGCCAGCATTGATGGGGGGACATCTGGGGCCAACGTCCTGACTTTC
TRBJ2-5	NA	TRBD1	TRBV6-5	14	CASRTEQGTETQYF	TGTGCCAGCAGAACGGAACAGGGGACAGAGACCCAGTACTTC
TRBJ1-3	once	NA	TRBV2	14	CASSVGSSGNTIYF	TGTGCCAGCAGTGTGGGGTCCTCTGGAAACACCATATATTTT
TRBJ2-4	NA	NA	TRBV30	14	CAWNLLGGEGLQYF	TGTGCCTGGAACCTCCTAGGGGGTGAAGGTCTTCAGTACTTC
TRBJ2-1	NA	TRBD2	TRBV2	15	CASTPSGGTYNEQFF	TGTGCCAGCACACCTAGCGGTGGGACCTACAATGAGCAGTTCTTC
TRBJ2-2	NA	TRBD1	TRBV29-1	15	CSVGTGHRNTGELFF	TGCAGCGTTGGGACAGGGCATCGGAACACCGGGGAGCTGTTTTTT
TRBJ2-3	NA	TRBD1	TRBV6-6	14	CASSARDRGDTQYF	TGTGCCAGCAGTGCCCGGGACAGGGGGGATACGCAGTATTTT
TRBJ1-1	NA	TRBD1	TRBV19	15	CASSTPNQGAAEAFF	TGTGCCAGTAGTACCCCAAACCAGGGGGCCGCTGAAGCTTTCTTT
TRBJ2-1	NA	NA	TRBV18	16	CASSPSGAGSYNEQFF	TGTGCCAGCTCACCAAGCGGAGCCGGATCCTACAATGAGCAGTTCTTC
TRBJ1-2	NA	NA	TRBV19	14	CASQRQVHRWGYTF	TGTGCCAGTCAGAGACAGGTACATCGTTGGGGCTACACCTTC
TRBJ1-2	NA	NA	TRBV28	15	CASRLTGSAGYGYTF	TGTGCCAGCAGATTAACCGGGAGTGCTGGCTATGGCTACACCTTC
TRBJ2-7	NA	NA	TRBV11-2	17	CASSPAGRGQRNYEQYF	TGTGCCAGCAGCCCAGCGGGTCGGGGACAGAGAAACTACGAGCAGTACTTC
TRBJ2-1	NA	NA	TRBV6-1	11	CASSPRSEQFF	TGTGCCAGCAGCCCTAGGAGTGAGCAGTTCTTC
TRBJ1-1	NA	NA	TRBV7-8	16	CASSLALGWDIGEAFF	TGTGCCAGCAGCTTAGCGCTGGGTTGGGATATCGGTGAAGCTTTCTTT
TRBJ1-5	NA	NA	TRBV21-1	16	CASSKEGVWEQQPQHF	TGTGCCAGCAGCAAAGAGGGCGTATGGGAGCAGCAGCCCCAGCATTTT
TRBJ1-5	once	TRBD1	TRBV10-3	13	CAIRGQGDQPQHF	TGTGCCATCAGGGGACAGGGGGATCAGCCCCAGCATTTT